This TCR beta chain was profiled in a study of cytomegalovirus exposure and HLA in healthy donors. Assay: immunoSEQ multiplex PCR; the TCRdb copy retains only in-frame clones and omits some. Among around 190,000 clones, more than 75% were seen once, and the ten largest hold roughly 6.6%. The study's findings and limits: The study put about 180 TCR beta chains on its list as cytomegalovirus-associated.

Comment on this clone: The antigen remains unidentified.

In germline, CDR1 is SGHAT, CDR2 FQNNGV. Trimming took 5 bases from V and 3 from J; bases not matched to a gene: 8. This CDR3 contains 15 residues. The chain combines TRBV11-2 with TRBJ2-5, with TRBD2 matching over 8 bases. The TCR comes from a man in his thirties or forties in good health and CMV-seropositive. Input material: PBMCs. DNA for the CDR3: TGTGCCAGCAGCACCCTTACCGGGGGGGAAGAGACCCAGTACTTC. This codes for CASSTLTGGEETQYF.